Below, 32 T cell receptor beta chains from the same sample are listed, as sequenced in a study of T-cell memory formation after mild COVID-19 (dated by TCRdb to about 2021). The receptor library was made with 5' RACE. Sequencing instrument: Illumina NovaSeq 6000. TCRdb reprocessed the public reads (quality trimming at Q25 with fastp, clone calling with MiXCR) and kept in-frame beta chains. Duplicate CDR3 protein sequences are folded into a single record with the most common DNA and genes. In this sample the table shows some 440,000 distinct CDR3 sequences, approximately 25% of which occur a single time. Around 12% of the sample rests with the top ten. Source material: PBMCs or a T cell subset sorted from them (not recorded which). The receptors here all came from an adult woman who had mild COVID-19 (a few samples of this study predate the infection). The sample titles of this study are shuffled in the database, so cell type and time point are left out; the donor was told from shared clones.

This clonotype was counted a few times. The DNA for the CDR3 is TGCGCCAGCAGCCCGGGCGGGGCGGCCTATGGCTACACCTTC. Translation: CASSPGGAAYGYTF. The chain is built from TRBV5-1 and TRBJ1-2, with D perhaps TRBD1 (5 bases). Between the trimmed V and J ends, which lost 4 bases and 4 bases, there was a span of 14 bases. Germline V gene lookup returns CDR1 SGHRS and CDR2 YFSETQ. This CDR3 is 14 amino acids long.

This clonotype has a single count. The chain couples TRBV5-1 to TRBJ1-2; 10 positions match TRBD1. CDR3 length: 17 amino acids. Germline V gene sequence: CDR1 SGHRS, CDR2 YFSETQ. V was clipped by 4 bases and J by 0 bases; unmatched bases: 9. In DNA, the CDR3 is TGCGCCAGCAGCGAAGGGACAGGGGTCTCTCCTAACTATGGCTACACCTTC. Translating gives CASSEGTGVSPNYGYTF.

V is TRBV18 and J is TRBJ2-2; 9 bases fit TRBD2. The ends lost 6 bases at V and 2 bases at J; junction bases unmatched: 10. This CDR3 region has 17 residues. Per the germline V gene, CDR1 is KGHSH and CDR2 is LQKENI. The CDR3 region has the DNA TGTGCCAGCTCCCCGACCCTAGCGGGACCCAACACCGGGGAGCTGTTTTTT. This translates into CASSPTLAGPNTGELFF.

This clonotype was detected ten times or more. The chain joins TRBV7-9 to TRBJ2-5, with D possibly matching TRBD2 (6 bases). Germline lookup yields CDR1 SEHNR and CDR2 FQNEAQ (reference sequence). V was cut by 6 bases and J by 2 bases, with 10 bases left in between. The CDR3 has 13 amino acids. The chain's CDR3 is CASSFRGQETQYF. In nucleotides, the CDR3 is TGTGCCAGCAGTTTCCGGGGGCAAGAGACCCAGTACTTC.

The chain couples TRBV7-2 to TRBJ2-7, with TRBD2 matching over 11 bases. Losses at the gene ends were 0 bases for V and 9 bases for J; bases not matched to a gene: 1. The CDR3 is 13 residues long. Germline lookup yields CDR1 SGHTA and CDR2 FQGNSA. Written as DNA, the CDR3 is TGTGCCAGCAGCTTAGCGACTAGCGGGGCGCAGTACTTC. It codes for CASSLATSGAQYF.

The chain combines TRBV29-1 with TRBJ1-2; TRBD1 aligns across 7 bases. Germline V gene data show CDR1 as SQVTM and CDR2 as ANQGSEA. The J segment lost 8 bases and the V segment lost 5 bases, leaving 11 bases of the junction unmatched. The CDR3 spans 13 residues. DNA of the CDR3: TGCAGCGTTCGAAGACAGGGCGCGGGAGGCTACACCTTC. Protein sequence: CSVRRQGAGGYTF.

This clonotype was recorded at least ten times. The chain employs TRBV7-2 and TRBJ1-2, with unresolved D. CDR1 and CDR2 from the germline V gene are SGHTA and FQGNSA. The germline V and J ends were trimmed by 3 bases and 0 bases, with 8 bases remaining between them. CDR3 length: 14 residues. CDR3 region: CASSLYISNYGYTF. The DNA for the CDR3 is TGTGCCAGCAGCTTGTACATATCTAACTATGGCTACACCTTC.

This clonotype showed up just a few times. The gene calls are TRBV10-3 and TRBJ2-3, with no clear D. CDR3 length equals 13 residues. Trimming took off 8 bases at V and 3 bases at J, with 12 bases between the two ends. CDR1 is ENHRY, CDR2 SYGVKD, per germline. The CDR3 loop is CAIYAEQTDTQYF. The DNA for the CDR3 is TGTGCCATCTATGCGGAGCAAACAGATACGCAGTATTTT.

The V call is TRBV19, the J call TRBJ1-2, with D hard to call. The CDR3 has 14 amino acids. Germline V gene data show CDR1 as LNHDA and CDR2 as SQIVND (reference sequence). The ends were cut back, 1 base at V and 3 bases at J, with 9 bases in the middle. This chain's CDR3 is CASSIAGSDYGYTF. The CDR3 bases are TGTGCCAGTAGTATAGCGGGGTCGGACTATGGCTACACCTTC. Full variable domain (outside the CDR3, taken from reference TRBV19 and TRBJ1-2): DGGITQSPKYLFRKEGQNVTLSCEQNLNHDAMYWYRQDPGQGLRLIYYSQIVNDFQKGDIAEGYSVSREKKESFPLTVTSAQKNPTAFYLCASSIAGSDYGYTFGSGTRLTVV.

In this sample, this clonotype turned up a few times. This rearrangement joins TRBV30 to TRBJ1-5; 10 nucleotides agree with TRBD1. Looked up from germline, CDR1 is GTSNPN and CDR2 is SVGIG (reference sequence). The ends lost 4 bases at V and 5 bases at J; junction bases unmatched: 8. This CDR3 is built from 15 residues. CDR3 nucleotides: TGTGCCTGGAAAGGCGGGACAGGGGATTATCAGCCCCAGCATTTT. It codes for CAWKGGTGDYQPQHF. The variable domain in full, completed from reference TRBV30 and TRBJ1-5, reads SQTIHQWPATLVQPVGSPLSLECTVEGTSNPNLYWYRQAAGRGLQLLFYSVGIGQISSEVPQNLSASRPQDRQFILSSKKLLLSDSGFYLCAWKGGTGDYQPQHFGDGTRLSIL.

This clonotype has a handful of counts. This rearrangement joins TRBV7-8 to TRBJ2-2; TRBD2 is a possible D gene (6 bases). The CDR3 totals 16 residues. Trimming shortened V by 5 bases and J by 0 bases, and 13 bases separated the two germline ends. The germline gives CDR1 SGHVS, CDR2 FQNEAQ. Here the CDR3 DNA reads TGTGCCAGCAGCCCCCTCGGGAGTGCGAACACCGGGGAGCTGTTTTTT. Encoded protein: CASSPLGSANTGELFF. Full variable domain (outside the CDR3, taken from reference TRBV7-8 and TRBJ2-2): GAGVSQSPRYKVAKRGQDVALRCDPISGHVSLFWYQQALGQGPEFLTYFQNEAQLDKSGLPSDRFFAERPEGSVSTLKIQRTQQEDSAVYLCASSPLGSANTGELFFGEGSRLTVL.

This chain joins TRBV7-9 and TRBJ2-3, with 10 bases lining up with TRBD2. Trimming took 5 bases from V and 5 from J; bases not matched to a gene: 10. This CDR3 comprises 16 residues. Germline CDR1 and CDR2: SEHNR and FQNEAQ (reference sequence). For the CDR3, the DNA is TGTGCCAGCAGCGGCGGGGTAGCGGGGGGACGAGATACGCAGTATTTT. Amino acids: CASSGGVAGGRDTQYF. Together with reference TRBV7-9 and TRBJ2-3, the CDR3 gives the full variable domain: DTGVSQNPRHKITKRGQNVTFRCDPISEHNRLYWYRQTLGQGPEFLTYFQNEAQLEKSRLLSDRFSAERPKGSFSTLEIQRTEQGDSAMYLCASSGGVAGGRDTQYFGPGTRLTVL.

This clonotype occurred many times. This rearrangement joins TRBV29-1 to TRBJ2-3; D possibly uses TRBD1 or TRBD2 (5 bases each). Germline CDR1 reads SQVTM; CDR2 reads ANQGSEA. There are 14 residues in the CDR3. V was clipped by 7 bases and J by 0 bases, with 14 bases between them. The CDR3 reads CSGKDGASTDTQYF. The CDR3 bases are TGCAGCGGGAAAGACGGGGCCAGCACAGATACGCAGTATTTT.

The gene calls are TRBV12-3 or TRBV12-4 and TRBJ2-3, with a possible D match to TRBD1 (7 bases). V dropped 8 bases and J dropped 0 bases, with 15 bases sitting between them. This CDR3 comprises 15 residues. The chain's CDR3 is CASDRQGGSTDTQYF. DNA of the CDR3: TGTGCCAGCGACCGACAGGGAGGAAGCACAGATACGCAGTATTTT.

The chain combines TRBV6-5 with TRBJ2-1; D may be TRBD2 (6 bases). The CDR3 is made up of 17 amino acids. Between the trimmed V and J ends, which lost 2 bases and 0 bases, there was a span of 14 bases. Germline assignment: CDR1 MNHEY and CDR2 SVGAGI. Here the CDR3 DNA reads TGTGCCAGCAGTTACGGGGTTTTCGGGAGCTCCTACAATGAGCAGTTCTTC. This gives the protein CASSYGVFGSSYNEQFF.

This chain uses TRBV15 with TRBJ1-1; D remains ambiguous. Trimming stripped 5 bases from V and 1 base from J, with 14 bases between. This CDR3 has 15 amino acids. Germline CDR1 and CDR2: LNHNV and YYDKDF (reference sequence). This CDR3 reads CATSAWLTPNTEAFF. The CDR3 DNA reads TGTGCCACCAGCGCCTGGTTGACCCCGAACACTGAAGCTTTCTTT. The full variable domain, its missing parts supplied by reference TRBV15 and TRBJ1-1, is DAMVIQNPRYQVTQFGKPVTLSCSQTLNHNVMYWYQQKSSQAPKLLFHYYDKDFNNEADTPDNFQSRRPNTSFCFLDIRSPGLGDTAMYLCATSAWLTPNTEAFFGQGTRLTVV.

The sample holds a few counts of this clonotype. CDR3: CASSVGTSENYEQYF. The CDR3 DNA reads as TGTGCCAGCAGCGTAGGGACTAGCGAAAACTACGAGCAGTACTTC. This rearrangement joins TRBV9 to TRBJ2-7; 9 positions match TRBD2. The germline V gene encodes CDR1 SGDLS and CDR2 YYNGEE. The CDR3 consists of 15 residues. The V and J ends lost 0 bases and 3 bases, in that order; junction bases with no gene match: 4.

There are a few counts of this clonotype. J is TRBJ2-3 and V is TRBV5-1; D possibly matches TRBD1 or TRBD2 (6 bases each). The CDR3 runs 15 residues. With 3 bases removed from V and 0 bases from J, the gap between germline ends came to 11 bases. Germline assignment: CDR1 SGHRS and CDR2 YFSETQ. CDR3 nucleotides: TGCGCCAGCAGCTCCGGGGGCTCTAGCACAGATACGCAGTATTTT. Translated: CASSSGGSSTDTQYF.

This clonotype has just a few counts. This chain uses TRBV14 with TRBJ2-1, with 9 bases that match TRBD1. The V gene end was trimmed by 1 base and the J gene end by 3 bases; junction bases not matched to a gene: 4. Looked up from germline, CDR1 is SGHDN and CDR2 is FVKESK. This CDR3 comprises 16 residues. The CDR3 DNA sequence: TGTGCCAGCAGCCAAGGCGGGACAGGGAACTACAATGAGCAGTTCTTC. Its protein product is CASSQGGTGNYNEQFF.

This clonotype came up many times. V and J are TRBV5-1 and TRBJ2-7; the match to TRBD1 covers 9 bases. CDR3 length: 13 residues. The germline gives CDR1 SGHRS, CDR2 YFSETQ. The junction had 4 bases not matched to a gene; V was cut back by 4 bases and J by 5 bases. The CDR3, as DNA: TGCGCCAGCAGCGGGACAGGGTTCCACGAGCAGTACTTC. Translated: CASSGTGFHEQYF.

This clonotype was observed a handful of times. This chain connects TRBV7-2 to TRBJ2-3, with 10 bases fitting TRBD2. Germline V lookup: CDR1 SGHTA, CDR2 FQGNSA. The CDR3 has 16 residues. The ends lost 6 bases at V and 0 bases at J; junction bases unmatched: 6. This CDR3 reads CASSLAGATSTDTQYF. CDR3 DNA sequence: TGTGCCAGCAGTCTAGCGGGGGCTACTAGCACAGATACGCAGTATTTT.

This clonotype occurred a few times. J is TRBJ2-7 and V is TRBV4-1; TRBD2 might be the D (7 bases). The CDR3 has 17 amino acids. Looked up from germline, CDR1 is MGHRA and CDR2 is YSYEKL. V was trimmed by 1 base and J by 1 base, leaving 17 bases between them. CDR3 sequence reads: CASSQAAMGGRSYEQYF. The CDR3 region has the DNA TGCGCCAGCAGCCAAGCCGCCATGGGGGGGCGATCCTACGAGCAGTACTTC.

The CDR3 loop reads CASSLEDSATYEQYF. The DNA of the CDR3 is TGTGCCAGCAGCTTAGAGGACTCAGCCACCTACGAGCAGTACTTC. V and J are TRBV7-6 and TRBJ2-7, with D perhaps TRBD2 (5 bases). The CDR3 is 15 amino acids. The germline V gene encodes CDR1 SGHVS and CDR2 FNYEAQ. Trimming removed 1 base at V and 2 bases at J, with 12 bases between.

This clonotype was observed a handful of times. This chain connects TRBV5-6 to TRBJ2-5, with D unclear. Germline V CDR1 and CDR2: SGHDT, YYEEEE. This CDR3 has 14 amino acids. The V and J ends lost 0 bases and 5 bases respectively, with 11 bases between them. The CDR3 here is CASSLALDEETQYF. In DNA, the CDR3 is TGTGCCAGCAGCTTGGCCTTGGATGAGGAGACCCAGTACTTC.

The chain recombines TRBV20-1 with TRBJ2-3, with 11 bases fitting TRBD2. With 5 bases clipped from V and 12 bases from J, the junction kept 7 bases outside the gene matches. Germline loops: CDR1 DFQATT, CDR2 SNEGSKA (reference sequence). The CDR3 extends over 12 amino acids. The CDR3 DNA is TGCAGTGCTTCCGGGACTAGCGGACCACAGTATTTT. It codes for CSASGTSGPQYF.

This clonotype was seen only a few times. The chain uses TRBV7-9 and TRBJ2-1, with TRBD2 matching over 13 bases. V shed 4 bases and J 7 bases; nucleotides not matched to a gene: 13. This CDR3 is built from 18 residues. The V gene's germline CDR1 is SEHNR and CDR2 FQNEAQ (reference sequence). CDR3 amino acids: CASSSTLLAGGDNNEQFF. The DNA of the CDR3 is TGTGCCAGCAGCTCAACATTACTAGCGGGAGGGGACAATAATGAGCAGTTCTTC.

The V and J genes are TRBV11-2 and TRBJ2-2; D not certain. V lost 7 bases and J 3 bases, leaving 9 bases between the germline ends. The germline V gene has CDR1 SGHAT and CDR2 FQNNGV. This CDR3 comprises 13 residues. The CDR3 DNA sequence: TGTGCCAGCATCAAACTGGACACCGGGGAGCTGTTTTTT. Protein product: CASIKLDTGELFF.

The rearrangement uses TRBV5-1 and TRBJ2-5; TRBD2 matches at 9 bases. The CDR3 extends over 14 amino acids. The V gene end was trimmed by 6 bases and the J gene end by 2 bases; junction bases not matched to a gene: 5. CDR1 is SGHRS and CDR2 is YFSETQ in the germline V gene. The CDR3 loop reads CASTQTSGQETQYF. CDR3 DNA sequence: TGCGCCAGCACCCAGACTAGCGGACAAGAGACCCAGTACTTC.

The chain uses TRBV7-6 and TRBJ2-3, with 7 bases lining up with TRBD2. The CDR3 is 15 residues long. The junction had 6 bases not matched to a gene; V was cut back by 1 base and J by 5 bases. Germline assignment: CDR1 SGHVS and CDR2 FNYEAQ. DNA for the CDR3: TGTGCCAGCAGCTTAGACCGCGGGGGTGGAGATACGCAGTATTTT. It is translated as CASSLDRGGGDTQYF.

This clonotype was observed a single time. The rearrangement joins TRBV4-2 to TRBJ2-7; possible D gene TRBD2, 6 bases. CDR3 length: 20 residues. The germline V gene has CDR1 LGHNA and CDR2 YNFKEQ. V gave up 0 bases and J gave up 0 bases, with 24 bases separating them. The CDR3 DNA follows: TGTGCCAGCAGCCAAGATGGGGCGGGGACTTCGATCCTTAGCTCCTACGAGCAGTACTTC. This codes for CASSQDGAGTSILSSYEQYF.

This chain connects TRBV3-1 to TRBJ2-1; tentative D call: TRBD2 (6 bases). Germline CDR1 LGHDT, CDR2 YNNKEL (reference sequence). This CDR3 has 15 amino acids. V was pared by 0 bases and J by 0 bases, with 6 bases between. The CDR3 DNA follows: TGTGCCAGCAGCCAAGACGGGGGCTCCTACAATGAGCAGTTCTTC. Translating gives CASSQDGGSYNEQFF.

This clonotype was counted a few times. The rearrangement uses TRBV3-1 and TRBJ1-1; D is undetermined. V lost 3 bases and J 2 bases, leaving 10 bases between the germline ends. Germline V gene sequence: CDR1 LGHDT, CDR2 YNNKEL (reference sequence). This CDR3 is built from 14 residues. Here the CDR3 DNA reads TGTGCCAGCAGCCATTCTACAGTAAACACTGAAGCTTTCTTT. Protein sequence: CASSHSTVNTEAFF.